Below, 17 T cell receptor beta chains from the same sample are listed, as sequenced in a study of T cell responses to AZD1222 COVID-19 vaccine. The repertoire was sequenced with immunoSEQ multiplex PCR; TCRdb's copy has only in-frame clones and lacks some. Of under 200,000 clones listed, around nine tenths are singletons. The sample here was peripheral blood, taken on day 0 of AZD1222 vaccination. All receptors come from an adult in good health.

V usage is TRBV5-5 and J usage is TRBJ1-3, with no clear D. Germline CDR1 SGHKS, CDR2 YYEKEE (reference sequence). Trimming pared 0 bases from V and 5 bases from J, leaving 3 bases between. The CDR3 is 12 amino acids. CDR3 in amino acids: CASSLERNTIYF. The CDR3 DNA reads as TGTGCCAGCAGCTTGGAAAGAAACACCATATATTTT.

The chain has TRBV9 and TRBJ1-2; no clear D gene. V dropped 2 bases and J dropped 5 bases, with 10 bases sitting between them. The CDR3 has 13 residues. The germline V gene encodes CDR1 SGDLS and CDR2 YYNGEE. In DNA form, the CDR3 reads TGTGCCAGCAGCGTTCTTGGGGATTATGGCTACACCTTC. It is translated as CASSVLGDYGYTF.

This chain uses TRBV5-1 with TRBJ1-1, with 7 bases matching TRBD1. The germline gives CDR1 SGHRS, CDR2 YFSETQ. J was trimmed by 1 base and V by 4 bases; bases with no gene match: 4. CDR3 length equals 14 residues. CDR3 nucleotides: TGCGCCAGCAGCGTCGGGACAGCGAACACTGAAGCTTTCTTT. The encoded protein is CASSVGTANTEAFF.

In DNA, the CDR3 is TGTGCCAGCAGCCAAGATTACAGCTATGGCTACACCTTC. Protein product: CASSQDYSYGYTF. The rearrangement links TRBV14 to TRBJ1-2; D gene ambiguous. The CDR3 contains 13 residues. Germline V gives CDR1 SGHDN, CDR2 FVKESK. The germline V and J ends were trimmed by 0 bases and 4 bases, with 6 bases remaining between them. The full variable domain, completed using reference TRBV14 and TRBJ1-2, is EAGVTQFPSHSVIEKGQTVTLRCDPISGHDNLYWYRRVMGKEIKFLLHFVKESKQDESGMPNNRFLAERTGGTYSTLKVQPAELEDSGVYFCASSQDYSYGYTFGSGTRLTVV.

The chain uses TRBV4-3 and TRBJ2-3; D unresolved. Germline V lookup: CDR1 LGHNA, CDR2 YSLEER. This CDR3 is 15 amino acids long. Trimming took 0 bases from V and 1 from J, leaving 8 bases between them. The DNA of the CDR3 is TGCGCCAGCAGCCAAGATCTCCTAGGCACAGATACGCAGTATTTT. This sequence encodes CASSQDLLGTDTQYF.

V gene TRBV28 combines with J gene TRBJ1-3; D call uncertain. Germline values: CDR1 MDHEN, CDR2 SYDVKM. Trimming removed 7 bases at V and 4 bases at J, with 14 bases between. The CDR3 has 14 amino acids. Here the CDR3 reads CASTSHGSGNTIYF. The CDR3 nucleotides are TGTGCCAGCACCTCCCACGGGTCCGGAAACACCATATATTTT.

CDR3 in DNA: TGTGCCAGCAGCCAAGATCTCGGACAGGGCGAAAGGGGCTACACCTTC. Its translation is CASSQDLGQGERGYTF. The chain links TRBV4-2 to TRBJ1-2; 8 positions agree with TRBD1. Unmatched junction bases numbered 11, after V lost 0 bases and J lost 8 bases. From germline, CDR1 is LGHNA and CDR2 YNFKEQ. The CDR3 extends over 16 amino acids.

In this sample, this clone turned up a few times. V and J are TRBV7-9 and TRBJ2-7; possible D gene TRBD1, 6 bases. Germline lookup yields CDR1 SEHNR and CDR2 FQNEAQ (reference sequence). The germline V and J ends were trimmed by 5 bases and 0 bases, with 11 bases remaining between them. The CDR3 consists of 14 residues. The CDR3: CASSPGQSSYEQYF. CDR3 in DNA: TGTGCCAGCAGCCCCGGACAGAGCTCCTACGAGCAGTACTTC. The entire variable domain, with the rest obtained from reference TRBV7-9 and TRBJ2-7, is as follows: DTGVSQNPRHKITKRGQNVTFRCDPISEHNRLYWYRQTLGQGPEFLTYFQNEAQLEKSRLLSDRFSAERPKGSFSTLEIQRTEQGDSAMYLCASSPGQSSYEQYFGPGTRLTVT.

The rearrangement uses TRBV3-1 (or the pseudogene TRBV3-2) and TRBJ1-4; 8 bases align to TRBD1. The germline V gene encodes CDR1 LGHDT and CDR2 YNNKEL (reference sequence). After removal of 4 bases from V and 6 bases from J, the junction contained 7 bases not matched to a gene. The CDR3 is 15 amino acids. CDR3 DNA sequence: TGTGCCAGCAGCCCCTACAGGGGGAGGGATGAAAAACTGTTTTTT. It codes for CASSPYRGRDEKLFF.

The V gene is TRBV12-3 or TRBV12-4, the J gene TRBJ2-7, with D perhaps matching TRBD1 (6 bases). V gave up 7 bases and J gave up 8 bases, with 18 bases separating them. This CDR3 is built from 13 residues. For the CDR3, the DNA is TGTGCCAGCACCCCCAAAATAGGGGGAAAGCAGTACTTC. It translates to CASTPKIGGKQYF.

A few counts support this clone. The V call is TRBV5-6, the J call TRBJ1-2; 7 nucleotides line up with TRBD1. Trimming at V came to 5 bases and at J to 2 bases, leaving 9 bases not matched to a gene. The V gene's germline CDR1 is SGHDT and CDR2 YYEEEE. The CDR3 has 15 residues. DNA for the CDR3: TGTGCCAGCAGTTTCAGACAGGGCGGGAACTATGGCTACACCTTC. This encodes CASSFRQGGNYGYTF.

The rearrangement links TRBV19 to TRBJ2-5, with D possibly called TRBD1 or TRBD2 (5 bases each). This CDR3 comprises 17 residues. V was clipped by 1 base and J by 5 bases, with 20 bases between them. The germline CDR1 and CDR2 sequences are LNHDA and SQIVND (reference sequence). CDR3 region: CASSIGIGLGRGETQYF. CDR3 nucleotides: TGTGCCAGTAGTATAGGCATCGGACTGGGGCGAGGGGAGACCCAGTACTTC.

The chain joins TRBV11-2 to TRBJ2-5; 9 nucleotides agree with TRBD1. The CDR3 is 12 amino acids. V lost 4 bases and J lost 7; bases outside the gene matches: 1. Germline CDR1 and CDR2: SGHAT and FQNNGV. Written as DNA, the CDR3 is TGTGCCAGCAGCTCGGACAGGGGGACCCAGTACTTC. Protein sequence: CASSSDRGTQYF.

The chain recombines TRBV6-5 with TRBJ1-1, with D possibly being TRBD1 (5 bases). Germline CDR1 reads MNHEY; CDR2 reads SVGAGI. The CDR3 contains 10 residues. V was trimmed by 8 bases and J by 10 bases, leaving 11 bases between them. The CDR3 DNA sequence: TGTGCCAGCGGAACAGGCACAGCTTTCTTT. It codes for CASGTGTAFF.

This sequence joins TRBV6-2 or TRBV6-3 and TRBJ2-1; 8 bases fit TRBD2. J gave up 7 bases and V 6 bases, and 11 bases lay outside the gene matches. This CDR3 is 15 amino acids long. The germline gives CDR1 MNHEY, CDR2 SVGEGT. The CDR3 region has the DNA TGTGCCAGCAGCTATAGCGGCGGGGGGCCAAATGAGCAGTTCTTC. It yields the protein CASSYSGGGPNEQFF.

The chain recombines TRBV12-3 or TRBV12-4 with TRBJ1-1; TRBD1 might be the D (6 bases). Trimming left V 6 bases short and J 4 bases short, with 12 bases between. The CDR3 totals 13 residues. This CDR3 reads CASSLQGPTEAFF. DNA for the CDR3: TGTGCCAGCAGCCTACAGGGTCCCACTGAAGCTTTCTTT.

V and J are TRBV28 and TRBJ1-6, with 8 bases lining up with TRBD1. Germline trimming cut 6 bases from V and 7 bases from J; bases unmatched to any gene: 5. CDR3 length: 14 residues. Looked up from germline, CDR1 is MDHEN and CDR2 is SYDVKM. The CDR3 DNA follows: TGTGCCAGCAGCCCGGGACAGGCCAATTCACCCCTCCACTTT. Its translation: CASSPGQANSPLHF.